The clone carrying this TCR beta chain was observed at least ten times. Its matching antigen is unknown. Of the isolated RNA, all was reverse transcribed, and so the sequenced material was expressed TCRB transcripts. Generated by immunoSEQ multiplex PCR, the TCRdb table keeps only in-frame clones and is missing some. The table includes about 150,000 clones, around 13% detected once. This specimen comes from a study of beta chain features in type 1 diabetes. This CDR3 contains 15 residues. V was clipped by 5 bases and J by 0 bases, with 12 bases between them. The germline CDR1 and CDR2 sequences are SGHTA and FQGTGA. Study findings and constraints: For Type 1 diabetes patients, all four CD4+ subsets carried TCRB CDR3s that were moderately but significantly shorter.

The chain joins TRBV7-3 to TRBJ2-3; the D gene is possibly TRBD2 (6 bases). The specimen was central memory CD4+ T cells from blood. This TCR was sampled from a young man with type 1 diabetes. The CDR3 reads CASSPGRGSTDTQYF. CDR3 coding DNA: TGTGCCAGCAGCCCAGGGCGGGGAAGCACAGATACGCAGTATTTT.